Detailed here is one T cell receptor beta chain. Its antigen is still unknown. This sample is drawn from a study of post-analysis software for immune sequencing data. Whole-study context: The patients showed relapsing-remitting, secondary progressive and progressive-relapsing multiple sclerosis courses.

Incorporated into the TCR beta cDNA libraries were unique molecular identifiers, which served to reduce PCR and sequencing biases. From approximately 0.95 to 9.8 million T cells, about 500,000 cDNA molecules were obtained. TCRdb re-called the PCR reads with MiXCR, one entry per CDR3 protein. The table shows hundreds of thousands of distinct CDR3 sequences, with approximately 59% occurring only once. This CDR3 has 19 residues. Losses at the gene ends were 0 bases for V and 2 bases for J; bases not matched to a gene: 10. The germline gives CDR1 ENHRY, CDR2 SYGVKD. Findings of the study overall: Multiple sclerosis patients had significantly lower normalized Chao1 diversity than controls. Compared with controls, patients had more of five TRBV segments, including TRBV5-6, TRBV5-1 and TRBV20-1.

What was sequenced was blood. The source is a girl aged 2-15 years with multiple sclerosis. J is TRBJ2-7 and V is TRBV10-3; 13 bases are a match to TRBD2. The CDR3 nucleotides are TGTGCCATCAGTGAGTCCGGGACTAGCGGGACCGCCTTTCCCTACGAGCAGTACTTC. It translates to CAISESGTSGTAFPYEQYF.